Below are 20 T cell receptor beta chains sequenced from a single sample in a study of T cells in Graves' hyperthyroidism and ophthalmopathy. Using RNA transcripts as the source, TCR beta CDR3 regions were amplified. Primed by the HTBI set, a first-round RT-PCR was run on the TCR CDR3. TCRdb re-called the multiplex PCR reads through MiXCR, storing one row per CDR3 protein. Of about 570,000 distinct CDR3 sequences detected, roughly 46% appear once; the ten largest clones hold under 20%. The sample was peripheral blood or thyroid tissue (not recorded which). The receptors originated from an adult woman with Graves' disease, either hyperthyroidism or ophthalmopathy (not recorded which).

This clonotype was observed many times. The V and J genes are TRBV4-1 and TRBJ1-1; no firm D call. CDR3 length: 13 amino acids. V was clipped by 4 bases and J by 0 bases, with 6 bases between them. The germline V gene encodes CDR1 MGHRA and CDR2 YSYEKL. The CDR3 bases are TGCGCCAGCAGCCGGGCGGTGAACACTGAAGCTTTCTTT. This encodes CASSRAVNTEAFF.

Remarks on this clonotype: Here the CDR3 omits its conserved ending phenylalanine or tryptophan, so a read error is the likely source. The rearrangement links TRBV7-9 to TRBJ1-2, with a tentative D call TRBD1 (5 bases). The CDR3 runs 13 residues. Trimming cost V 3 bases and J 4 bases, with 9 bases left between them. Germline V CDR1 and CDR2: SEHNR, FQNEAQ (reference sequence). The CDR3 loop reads CASSFGGIYGYTS. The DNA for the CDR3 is TGTGCCAGCAGCTTCGGGGGAATCTATGGCTACACCTCC.

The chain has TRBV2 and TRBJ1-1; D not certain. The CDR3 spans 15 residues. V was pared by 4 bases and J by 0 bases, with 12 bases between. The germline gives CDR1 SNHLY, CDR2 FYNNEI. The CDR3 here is CASSASGQLNTEAFF. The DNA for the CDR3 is TGTGCCAGCAGTGCTAGCGGCCAGTTGAACACTGAAGCTTTCTTT.

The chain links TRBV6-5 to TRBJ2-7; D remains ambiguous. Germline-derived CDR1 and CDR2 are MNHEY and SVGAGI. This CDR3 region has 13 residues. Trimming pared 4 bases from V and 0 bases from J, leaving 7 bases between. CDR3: CASSSGFSYEQYF. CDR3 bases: TGTGCCAGCAGTTCGGGCTTCTCCTACGAGCAGTACTTC.

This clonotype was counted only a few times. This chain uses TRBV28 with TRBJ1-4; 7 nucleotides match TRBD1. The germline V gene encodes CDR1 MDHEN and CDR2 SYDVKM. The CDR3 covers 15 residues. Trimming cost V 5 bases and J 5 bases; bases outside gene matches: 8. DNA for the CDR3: TGTGCCAGCAGTCCCCAGGGACAGTGGAATGAAAAACTGTTTTTT. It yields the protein CASSPQGQWNEKLFF.

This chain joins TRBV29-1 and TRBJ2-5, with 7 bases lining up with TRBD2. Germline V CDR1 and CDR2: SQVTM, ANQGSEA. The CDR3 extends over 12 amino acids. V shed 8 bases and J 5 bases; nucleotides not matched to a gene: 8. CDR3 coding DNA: TGCAGCTTCACGGGGGGTAGTGAGACCCAGTACTTC. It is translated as CSFTGGSETQYF.

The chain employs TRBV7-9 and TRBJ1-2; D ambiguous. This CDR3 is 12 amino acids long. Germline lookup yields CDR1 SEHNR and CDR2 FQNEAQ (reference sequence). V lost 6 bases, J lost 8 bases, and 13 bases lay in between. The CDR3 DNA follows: TGTGCCAGCAGTCCAGACACGGTCGGCTACACCTTC. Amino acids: CASSPDTVGYTF.

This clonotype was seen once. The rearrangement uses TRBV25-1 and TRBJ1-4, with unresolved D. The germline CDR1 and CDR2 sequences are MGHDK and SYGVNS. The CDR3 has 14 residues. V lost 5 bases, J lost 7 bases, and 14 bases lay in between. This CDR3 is CASSRYEPGEKLFF. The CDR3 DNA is TGTGCCAGCAGTCGGTACGAACCGGGTGAAAAACTGTTTTTT.

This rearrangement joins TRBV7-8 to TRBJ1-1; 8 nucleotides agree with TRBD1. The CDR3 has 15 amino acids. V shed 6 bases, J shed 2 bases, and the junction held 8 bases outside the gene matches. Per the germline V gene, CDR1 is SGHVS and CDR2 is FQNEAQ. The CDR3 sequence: CASSPPTGVNTEAFF. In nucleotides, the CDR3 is TGTGCCAGCAGTCCCCCGACAGGGGTCAACACTGAAGCTTTCTTT.

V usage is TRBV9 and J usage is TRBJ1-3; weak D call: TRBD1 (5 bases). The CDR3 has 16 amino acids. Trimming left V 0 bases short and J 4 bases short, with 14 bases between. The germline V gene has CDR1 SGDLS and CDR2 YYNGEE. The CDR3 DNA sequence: TGTGCCAGCAGCGTAGCCGACAGTCGAAACGGAAACACCATATATTTT. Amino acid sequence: CASSVADSRNGNTIYF.

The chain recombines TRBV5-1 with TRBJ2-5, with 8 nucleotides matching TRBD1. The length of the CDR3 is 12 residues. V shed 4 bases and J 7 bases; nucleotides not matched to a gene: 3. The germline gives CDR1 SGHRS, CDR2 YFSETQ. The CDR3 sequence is CASSIDRGTQYF. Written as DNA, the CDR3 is TGCGCCAGCAGCATTGACAGGGGGACCCAGTACTTC. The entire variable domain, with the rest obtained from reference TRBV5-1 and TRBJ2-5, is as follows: KAGVTQTPRYLIKTRGQQVTLSCSPISGHRSVSWYQQTPGQGLQFLFEYFSETQRNKGNFPGRFSGRQFSNSRSEMNVSTLELGDSALYLCASSIDRGTQYFGPGTRLLVL.

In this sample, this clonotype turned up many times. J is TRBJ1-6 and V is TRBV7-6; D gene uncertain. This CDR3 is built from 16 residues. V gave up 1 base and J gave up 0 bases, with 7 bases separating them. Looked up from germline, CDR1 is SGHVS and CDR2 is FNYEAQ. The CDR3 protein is CASSLEAVSYNSPLHF. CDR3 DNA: TGTGCCAGCAGCTTAGAAGCGGTCTCCTATAATTCACCCCTCCACTTT.

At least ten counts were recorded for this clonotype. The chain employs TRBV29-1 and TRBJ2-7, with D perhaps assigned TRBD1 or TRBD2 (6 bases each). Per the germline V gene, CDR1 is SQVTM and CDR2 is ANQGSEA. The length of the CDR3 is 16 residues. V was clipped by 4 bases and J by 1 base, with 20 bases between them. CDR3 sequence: CSVAEGGSYGSYEQYF. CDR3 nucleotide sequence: TGCAGCGTTGCTGAGGGGGGCAGTTACGGTTCCTACGAGCAGTACTTC.

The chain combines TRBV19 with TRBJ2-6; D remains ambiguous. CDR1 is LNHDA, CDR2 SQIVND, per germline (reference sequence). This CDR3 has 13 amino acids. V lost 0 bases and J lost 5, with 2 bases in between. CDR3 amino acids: CASSIDRANVLTF. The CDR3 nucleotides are TGTGCCAGTAGTATAGACAGGGCCAACGTCCTGACTTTC.

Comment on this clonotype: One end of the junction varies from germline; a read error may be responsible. The CDR3 bases are TGCAGCGTTGAATGGACAGGCCTCAATCAGCACCAGCATTTT. It translates to CSVEWTGLNQHQHF. This chain uses TRBV29-1 with TRBJ1-5; 7 bases match TRBD1. The germline V gene has CDR1 SQVTM and CDR2 ANQGSEA. The CDR3 loop spans 14 amino acids.

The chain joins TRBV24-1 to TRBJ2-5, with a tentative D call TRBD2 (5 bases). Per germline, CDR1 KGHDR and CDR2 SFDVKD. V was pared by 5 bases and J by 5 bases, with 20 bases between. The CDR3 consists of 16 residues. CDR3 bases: TGTGCCACCAGTGTCCGGGGTCAAGGTAGGCGGGAGACCCAGTACTTC. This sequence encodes CATSVRGQGRRETQYF.

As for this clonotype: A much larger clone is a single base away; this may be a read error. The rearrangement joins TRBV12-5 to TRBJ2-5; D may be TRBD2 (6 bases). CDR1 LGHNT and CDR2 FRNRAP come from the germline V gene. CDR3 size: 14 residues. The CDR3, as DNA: TGTGCTGGTGGTTGGGGGGACCAACAAGAGACCCAGTACTTC. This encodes CAGGWGDQQETQYF.

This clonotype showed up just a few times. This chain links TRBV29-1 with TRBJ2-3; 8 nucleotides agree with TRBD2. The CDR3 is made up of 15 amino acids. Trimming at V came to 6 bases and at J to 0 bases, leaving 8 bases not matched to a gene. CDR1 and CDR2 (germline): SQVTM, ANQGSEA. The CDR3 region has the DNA TGCAGCGTCGCTCTCTCTAGCGGGAGCACAGATACGCAGTATTTT. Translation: CSVALSSGSTDTQYF.

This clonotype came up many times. The CDR3 here is CASTPGGQFYGYTF. CDR3 bases: TGTGCCAGTACCCCTGGTGGTCAGTTCTATGGCTACACCTTC. The rearrangement uses TRBV19 and TRBJ1-2; no reliable D call. The CDR3 consists of 14 residues. Germline V CDR1 and CDR2: LNHDA, SQIVND (reference sequence). With 7 bases removed from V and 4 bases from J, the gap between germline ends came to 16 bases.

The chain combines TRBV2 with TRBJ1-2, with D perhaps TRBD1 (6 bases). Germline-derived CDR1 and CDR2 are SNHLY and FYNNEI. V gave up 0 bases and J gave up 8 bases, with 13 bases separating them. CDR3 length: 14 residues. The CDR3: CASSEALIQGGYTF. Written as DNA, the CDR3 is TGTGCCAGCAGTGAAGCGCTTATCCAGGGGGGCTACACCTTC. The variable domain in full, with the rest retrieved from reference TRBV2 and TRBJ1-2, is EPEVTQTPSHQVTQMGQEVILRCVPISNHLYFYWYRQILGQKVEFLVSFYNNEISEKSEIFDDQFSVERPDGSNFTLKIRSTKLEDSAMYFCASSEALIQGGYTFGSGTRLTVV.